This entry lists 2 T cell receptor beta chains sequenced from one sample in a study of control samples from healthy donors and cancer patients. Generated by immunoSEQ multiplex PCR, the TCRdb table keeps only in-frame clones and is missing some. There are some 120,000 clones in the sample; over 90% occur only once, and about 2.5% lies in the top ten. The source material was blood. Receptors were obtained from a man under 40 in good health.

The CDR3 region is CASSLSSPGQPQHF. The DNA for the CDR3 is TGTGCCAGCAGTTTATCTTCCCCGGGACAGCCCCAGCATTTT. The chain has TRBV27 and TRBJ1-5; D is undetermined. This CDR3 is 14 amino acids long. The germline CDR1 and CDR2 sequences are MNHEY and SMNVEV (reference sequence). The V gene lost 0 bases and the J gene lost 7 bases, with 10 bases spanning the gap.

This sequence joins TRBV5-1 and TRBJ1-5, with a tentative D call TRBD1 (5 bases). The germline V and J ends were trimmed by 0 bases and 6 bases, with 13 bases remaining between them. The CDR3 spans 15 residues. Germline V CDR1 and CDR2: SGHRS, YFSETQ. The CDR3 sequence: CASSLVGAVGQPQHF. CDR3 bases: TGCGCCAGCAGCTTGGTTGGGGCAGTGGGTCAGCCCCAGCATTTT.